This TCR beta chain stems from a study of T cell responses to AZD1222 COVID-19 vaccine. Study details: Second-dose schedules of about 4 or about 12 weeks were combined. Study-level findings and limits: Donors were mostly white British, more females; clonal diversity possibly underestimated. Nearly half of spike-specific TCRs reportedly target unmutated variant regions. At study baseline, merely over 5 AZD1222 recipients were seropositive.

Remarks on this clone: The target antigen is unknown.

Generated by immunoSEQ multiplex PCR, the TCRdb table keeps only in-frame clones and is missing some. The sample holds 130,000 to 150,000 clones, under 95% seen once. Germline values: CDR1 SGDLS, CDR2 YYNGEE. The CDR3 sequence is 15 residues long. Trimming stripped 2 bases from V and 2 bases from J, with 11 bases between. This clonotype was sampled from an adult in good health. This sample comprised peripheral blood, obtained on day 0 of AZD1222 vaccination. The chain combines TRBV9 with TRBJ1-5; D is possibly TRBD1 (5 bases). CDR3 coding DNA: TGTGCCAGCAGCGTGGATGGGGGAGGCAATCAGCCCCAGCATTTT. It encodes CASSVDGGGNQPQHF.